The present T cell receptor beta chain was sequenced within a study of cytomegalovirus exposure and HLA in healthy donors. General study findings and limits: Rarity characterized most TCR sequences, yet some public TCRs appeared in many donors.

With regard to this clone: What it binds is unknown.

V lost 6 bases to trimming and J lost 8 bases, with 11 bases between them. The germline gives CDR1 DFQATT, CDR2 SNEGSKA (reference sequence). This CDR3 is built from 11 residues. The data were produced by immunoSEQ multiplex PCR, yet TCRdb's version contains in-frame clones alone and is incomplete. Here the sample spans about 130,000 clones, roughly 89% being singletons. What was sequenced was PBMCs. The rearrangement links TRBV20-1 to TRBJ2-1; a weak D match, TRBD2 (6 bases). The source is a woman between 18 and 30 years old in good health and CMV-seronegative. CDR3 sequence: CSAPQRDEQFF. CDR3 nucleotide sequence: TGCAGTGCCCCCCAGCGGGATGAGCAGTTCTTC.